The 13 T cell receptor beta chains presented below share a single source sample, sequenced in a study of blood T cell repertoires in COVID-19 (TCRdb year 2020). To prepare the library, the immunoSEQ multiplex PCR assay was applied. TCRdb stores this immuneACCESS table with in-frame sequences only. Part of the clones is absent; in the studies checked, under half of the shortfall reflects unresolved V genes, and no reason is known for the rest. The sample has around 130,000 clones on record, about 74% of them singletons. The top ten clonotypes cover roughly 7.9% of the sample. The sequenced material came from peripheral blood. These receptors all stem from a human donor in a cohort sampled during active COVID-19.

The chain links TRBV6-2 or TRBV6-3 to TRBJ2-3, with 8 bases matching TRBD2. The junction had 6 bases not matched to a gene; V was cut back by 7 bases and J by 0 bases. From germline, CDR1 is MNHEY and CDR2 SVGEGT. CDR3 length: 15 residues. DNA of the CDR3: TGTGCCAGCACCCCGGGAGGGTCTAGCACAGATACGCAGTATTTT. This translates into CASTPGGSSTDTQYF.

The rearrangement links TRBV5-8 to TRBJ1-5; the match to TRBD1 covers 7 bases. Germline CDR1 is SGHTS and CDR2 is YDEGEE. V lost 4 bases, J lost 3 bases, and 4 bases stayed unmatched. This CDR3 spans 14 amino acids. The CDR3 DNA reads TGTGCCAGCAGCCCTACAGGGGACAATCAGCCCCAGCATTTT. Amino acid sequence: CASSPTGDNQPQHF. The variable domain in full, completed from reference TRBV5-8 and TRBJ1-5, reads EAGVTQSPTHLIKTRGQQATLRCSPISGHTSVYWYQQALGLGLQFLLWYDEGEERNRGNFPPRFSGRQFPNYSSELNVNALELEDSALYLCASSPTGDNQPQHFGDGTRLSIL.

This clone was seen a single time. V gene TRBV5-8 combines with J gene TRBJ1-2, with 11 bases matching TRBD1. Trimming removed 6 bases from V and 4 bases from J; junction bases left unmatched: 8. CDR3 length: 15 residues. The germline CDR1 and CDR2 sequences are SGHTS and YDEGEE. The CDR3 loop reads CASMGQGDFLYGYTF. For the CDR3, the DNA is TGTGCCAGCATGGGACAGGGGGATTTTCTCTATGGCTACACCTTC. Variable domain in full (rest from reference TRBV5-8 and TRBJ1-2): EAGVTQSPTHLIKTRGQQATLRCSPISGHTSVYWYQQALGLGLQFLLWYDEGEERNRGNFPPRFSGRQFPNYSSELNVNALELEDSALYLCASMGQGDFLYGYTFGSGTRLTVV.

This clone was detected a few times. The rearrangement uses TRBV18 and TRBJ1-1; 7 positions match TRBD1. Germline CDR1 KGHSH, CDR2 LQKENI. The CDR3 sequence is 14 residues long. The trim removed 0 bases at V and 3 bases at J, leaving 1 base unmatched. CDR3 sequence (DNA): TGTGCCAGCTCACCACCAGGGGGCCACACTGAAGCTTTCTTT. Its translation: CASSPPGGHTEAFF.

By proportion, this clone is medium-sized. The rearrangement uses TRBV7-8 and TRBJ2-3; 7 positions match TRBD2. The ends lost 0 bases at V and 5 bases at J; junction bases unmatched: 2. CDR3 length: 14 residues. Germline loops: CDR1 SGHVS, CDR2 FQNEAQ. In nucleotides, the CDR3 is TGTGCCAGCAGCTTAGCGTCTAGCGGAGATACGCAGTATTTT. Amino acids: CASSLASSGDTQYF.

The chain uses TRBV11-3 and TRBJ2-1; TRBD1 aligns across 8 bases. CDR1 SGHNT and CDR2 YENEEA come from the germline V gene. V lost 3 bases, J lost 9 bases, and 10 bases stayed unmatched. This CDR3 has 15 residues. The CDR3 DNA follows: TGTGCCAGCAGCTTTGGGCAGGGGGCGATGGGTGAGCAGTTCTTC. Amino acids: CASSFGQGAMGEQFF.

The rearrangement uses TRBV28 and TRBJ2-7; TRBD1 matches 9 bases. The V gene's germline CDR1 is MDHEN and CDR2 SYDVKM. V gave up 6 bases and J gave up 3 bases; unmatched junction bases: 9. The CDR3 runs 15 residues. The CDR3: CASSTGTGWFYEQYF. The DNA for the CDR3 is TGTGCCAGCAGCACCGGGACAGGGTGGTTCTACGAGCAGTACTTC.

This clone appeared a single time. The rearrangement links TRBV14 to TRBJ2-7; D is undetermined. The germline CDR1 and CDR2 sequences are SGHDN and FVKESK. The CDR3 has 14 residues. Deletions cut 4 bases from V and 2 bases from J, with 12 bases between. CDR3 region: CASSPLRRAYEQYF. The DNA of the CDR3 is TGTGCCAGCAGCCCCCTACGCCGCGCCTACGAGCAGTACTTC.

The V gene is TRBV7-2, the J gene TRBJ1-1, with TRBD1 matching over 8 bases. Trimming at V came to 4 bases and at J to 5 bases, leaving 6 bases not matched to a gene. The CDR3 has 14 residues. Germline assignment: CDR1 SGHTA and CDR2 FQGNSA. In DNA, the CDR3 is TGTGCCAGCAGCTCATCAGGGGGCGTTACTGAAGCTTTCTTT. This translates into CASSSSGGVTEAFF.

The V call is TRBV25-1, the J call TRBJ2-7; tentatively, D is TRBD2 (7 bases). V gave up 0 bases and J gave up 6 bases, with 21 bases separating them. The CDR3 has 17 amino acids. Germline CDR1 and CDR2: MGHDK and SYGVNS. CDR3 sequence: CASSEYFEGGDGGEQYF. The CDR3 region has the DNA TGTGCCAGCAGTGAATACTTCGAAGGGGGGGACGGGGGCGAGCAGTACTTC.

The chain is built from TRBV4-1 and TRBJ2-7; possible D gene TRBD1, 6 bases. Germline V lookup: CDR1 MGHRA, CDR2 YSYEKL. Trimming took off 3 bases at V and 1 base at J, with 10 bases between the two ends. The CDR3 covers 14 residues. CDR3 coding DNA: TGCGCCAGCAGCCATCCAGGGGCGTCCTACGAGCAGTACTTC. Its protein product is CASSHPGASYEQYF.

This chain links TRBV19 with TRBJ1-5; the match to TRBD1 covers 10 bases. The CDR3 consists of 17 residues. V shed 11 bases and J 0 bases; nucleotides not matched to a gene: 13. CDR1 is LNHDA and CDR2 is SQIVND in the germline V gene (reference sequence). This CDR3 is CAFSGDRGDDSNQPQHF. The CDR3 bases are TGTGCCTTCTCGGGGGACAGGGGTGATGATAGCAATCAGCCCCAGCATTTT.

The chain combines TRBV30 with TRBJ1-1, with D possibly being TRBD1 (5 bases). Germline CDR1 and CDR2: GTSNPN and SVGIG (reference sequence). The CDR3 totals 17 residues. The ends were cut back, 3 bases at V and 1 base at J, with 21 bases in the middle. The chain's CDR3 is CAWRGPQMTATNTEAFF. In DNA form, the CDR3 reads TGTGCCTGGAGGGGGCCCCAAATGACAGCTACGAACACTGAAGCTTTCTTT.